The clone carrying this T cell receptor beta chain was observed a few times. The source of the sample is a study of control samples from healthy donors and cancer patients. Germline values: CDR1 SGHNT, CDR2 YENEEA. The CDR3 extends over 13 amino acids. Trimming removed 3 bases at V and 9 bases at J, with 14 bases between. Here immunoSEQ multiplex PCR was the method, and the copy in TCRdb shows in-frame clones only, minus some. This sample has some 120,000 clones, with around 86% found just once. V is TRBV11-3 and J is TRBJ1-1, with D unresolved. The material sequenced was blood. The TCR sequence derives from a man aged 40-49 years in good health. The CDR3 loop reads CASSFIESGKAFF. DNA of the CDR3: TGTGCCAGCAGCTTTATAGAGTCGGGCAAAGCTTTCTTT.